This section outlines one T cell receptor beta chain sequence together with its context. The data originate from a study of shared clonotypes between healthy human individuals. Repertoires were generated with immunoSEQ multiplex PCR, while TCRdb's copy carries only in-frame clones and drops some. The data hold over a million clones, with around 97% observed a single time. The sequenced sample consisted of naive CD4+ T cells sorted from blood. Subset in this sample: CD45RA+ positively selected. The sequence derives from a man aged 30-40 years in good health.

The CDR3 region has the DNA TGTGCCAGCACCCCAGAGGGCAGATACGAGCAGTACTTC. This translates into CASTPEGRYEQYF. The V call is TRBV2, the J call TRBJ2-7; D possibly corresponds to TRBD2 (5 bases). Germline CDR1 SNHLY, CDR2 FYNNEI. The CDR3 has 13 residues. The V end was cut by 7 bases, the J end by 4 bases, with 14 bases between.